Sequencing of this T cell receptor (beta chain) was carried out in a study of beta chain features in type 1 diabetes. This clone was counted between two and nine times. Expressed TCRB transcripts were sequenced after all isolated RNA was converted to cDNA. TCRdb keeps only in-frame clones here, not all; method: immunoSEQ multiplex PCR. The table has over 100,000 clones, approximately 39% seen once. Germline V gene data show CDR1 as SNHLY and CDR2 as FYNNEI. This CDR3 is built from 13 residues. Trimming took 1 base from V and 4 from J, leaving 7 bases between them. The receptor comes from a woman under 30 in good health. This sequence joins TRBV2 and TRBJ1-2; D is unclear. The sequenced sample consisted of stem cell memory CD4+ T cells from blood. Here the CDR3 reads CASSEGPGYGYTF. CDR3 DNA sequence: TGTGCCAGCAGTGAAGGTCCCGGCTATGGCTACACCTTC.